This record looks at one T cell receptor beta chain sequence and its context. The antigen is undetermined. TCRdb's copy holds only in-frame clones and misses some; the assay was immunoSEQ multiplex PCR. The data show some 100,000 clones, roughly 93% seen once. The sample originates from a study of T cell responses to AZD1222 COVID-19 vaccine. General study findings and limits: Spike as a whole was targeted by vaccine-associated CD4 TCRs, dominant at 160-218 and 743-854. Donors were mostly white British, more females; clonal diversity possibly underestimated.

V shed 2 bases and J 0 bases; nucleotides not matched to a gene: 3. The CDR3 spans 16 residues. Germline V CDR1 and CDR2: SGDLS, YYNGEE. The specimen was peripheral blood, collected on day 0 of AZD1222 vaccination. The TCR originated in an adult in good health. The J gene is TRBJ1-3, the V gene TRBV9; 9 bases match TRBD1. CDR3 amino acids: CASSVGTGNSGNTIYF. In DNA form, the CDR3 reads TGTGCCAGCAGCGTGGGGACAGGGAACTCTGGAAACACCATATATTTT.